Below, 16 T cell receptor beta chains from the same sample are listed, as sequenced in a study of CD4 T cells in relation to SARS-CoV-2 and coronaviruses. This table comes from immunoSEQ multiplex PCR, and its TCRdb copy is limited to in-frame clones, with some not included. The data contain 30,000 to 45,000 clones, 88% of them singletons. Source material: memory CD4+ T cells from PBMCs. These receptors originate from an adult with COVID-19.

In this sample, this clone turned up a few times. The gene calls are TRBV7-2 and TRBJ1-6; weak D call: TRBD1 (5 bases). The germline V gene encodes CDR1 SGHTA and CDR2 FQGNSA. The CDR3 totals 14 residues. With 2 bases removed from V and 7 bases from J, the gap between germline ends came to 9 bases. CDR3 in DNA: TGTGCCAGCAGCTTACGTGACAGCAATTCACCCCTCCACTTT. It yields the protein CASSLRDSNSPLHF. Together with reference TRBV7-2 and TRBJ1-6, the CDR3 gives the full variable domain: GAGVSQSPSNKVTEKGKDVELRCDPISGHTALYWYRQSLGQGLEFLIYFQGNSAPDKSGLPSDRFSAERTGGSVSTLTIQRTQQEDSAVYLCASSLRDSNSPLHFGNGTRLTVT.

This clone was seen once. This sequence joins TRBV10-2 and TRBJ1-5; D uncertain. Germline loops: CDR1 WSHSY, CDR2 SAAADI. Between the trimmed V and J ends, which lost 0 bases and 7 bases, there was a span of 10 bases. This CDR3 is built from 14 residues. The CDR3 region is CASSESFGVQPQHF. CDR3 in DNA: TGCGCCAGCAGTGAGTCGTTTGGGGTCCAGCCCCAGCATTTT.

This sequence joins TRBV18 and TRBJ2-7; 10 bases line up with TRBD1. CDR1 and CDR2 from the germline V gene are KGHSH and LQKENI. After removal of 3 bases from V and 5 bases from J, the junction contained 7 bases not matched to a gene. This CDR3 comprises 15 residues. CDR3 in DNA: TGTGCCAGCTCACCTCGACAGGGGGCTCCCAACGAGCAGTACTTC. Its protein product is CASSPRQGAPNEQYF.

The chain has TRBV19 and TRBJ1-6; possibly TRBD1 for D (5 bases). Per the germline V gene, CDR1 is LNHDA and CDR2 is SQIVND (reference sequence). Trimming left V 3 bases short and J 10 bases short, with 10 bases between. The CDR3 spans 13 residues. CDR3 DNA: TGTGCCAGTAGTATTGCAGGGTGGTCACCCCTCCACTTT. It codes for CASSIAGWSPLHF.

J is TRBJ1-1 and V is TRBV27; TRBD1 agrees at 9 bases. After removal of 5 bases from V and 6 bases from J, the junction contained 4 bases not matched to a gene. The CDR3 spans 13 residues. CDR1 is MNHEY and CDR2 is SMNVEV in the germline V gene (reference sequence). CDR3 protein: CASSPNRGPEAFF. Here the CDR3 DNA reads TGTGCCAGCAGTCCCAACAGGGGGCCTGAAGCTTTCTTT.

The gene calls are TRBV5-1 and TRBJ1-5; 10 bases agree with TRBD1. V was clipped by 0 bases and J by 4 bases; unmatched bases: 1. Germline assignment: CDR1 SGHRS and CDR2 YFSETQ. The CDR3 is 15 amino acids. The CDR3 sequence: CASSLGQGANQPQHF. The CDR3 nucleotides are TGCGCCAGCAGCTTGGGACAGGGGGCAAATCAGCCCCAGCATTTT.

The rearrangement uses TRBV6-1 and TRBJ1-5; 7 positions match TRBD1. Germline-derived CDR1 and CDR2 are MNHNS and SASEGT. J lost 0 bases, V lost 4 bases, and 9 bases had no gene match. The CDR3 spans 17 residues. The CDR3 bases are TGTGCCAGCAGTGGTTCAGAGACAGGGTTTAGCAATCAGCCCCAGCATTTT. Translating it yields CASSGSETGFSNQPQHF.

The chain employs TRBV11-2 and TRBJ2-6; TRBD2 is a possible D gene (5 bases). CDR3 length: 13 residues. The germline gives CDR1 SGHAT, CDR2 FQNNGV. V was pared by 10 bases and J by 4 bases, with 11 bases between. The CDR3: CATEGGGANVLTF. CDR3 bases: TGTGCCACCGAGGGTGGGGGGGCCAACGTCCTGACTTTC.

The rearrangement uses TRBV7-2 and TRBJ2-2, with TRBD1 matching over 9 bases. Germline V gives CDR1 SGHTA, CDR2 FQGNSA. This CDR3 is built from 16 residues. J was trimmed by 6 bases and V by 3 bases; bases with no gene match: 8. The CDR3 DNA reads TGTGCCAGCAGCTTGCCGGGACAGGGCTCGCCCGGGGAGCTGTTTTTT. Translating it yields CASSLPGQGSPGELFF. Full variable domain (outside the CDR3, taken from reference TRBV7-2 and TRBJ2-2): GAGVSQSPSNKVTEKGKDVELRCDPISGHTALYWYRQSLGQGLEFLIYFQGNSAPDKSGLPSDRFSAERTGGSVSTLTIQRTQQEDSAVYLCASSLPGQGSPGELFFGEGSRLTVL.

The chain is built from TRBV27 and TRBJ2-5; D might be TRBD2 (7 bases). Trimming stripped 4 bases from V and 1 base from J, with 16 bases between. CDR1 and CDR2 from the germline V gene are MNHEY and SMNVEV (reference sequence). The CDR3 sequence is 16 residues long. In DNA, the CDR3 is TGTGCCAGCAGTTCGTTGGGCGGGGGCAGCCAAGAGACCCAGTACTTC. This sequence encodes CASSSLGGGSQETQYF.

The rearrangement uses TRBV5-4 and TRBJ2-2; tentative D call: TRBD1 (5 bases). Between the trimmed V and J ends, which lost 2 bases and 0 bases, there was a span of 20 bases. This CDR3 spans 19 amino acids. Germline V CDR1 and CDR2: SGHNT, YYREEE (reference sequence). The CDR3 nucleotides are TGTGCCAGCAGCTTCGCAAGGGGTATTTTTCTCGCGAACACCGGGGAGCTGTTTTTT. Encoded protein: CASSFARGIFLANTGELFF.

V gene TRBV5-4 combines with J gene TRBJ2-3, with D maybe TRBD2 (8 bases). Germline CDR1 is SGHNT and CDR2 is YYREEE (reference sequence). Trimming removed 2 bases from V and 1 base from J, with 23 bases in between. The CDR3 length is 19 residues. CDR3 residues: CASSFPDRVGAGGTDTQYF. The CDR3 DNA follows: TGTGCCAGCAGCTTTCCAGACAGGGTGGGAGCGGGGGGCACAGATACGCAGTATTTT.

The genes are TRBV20-1 and TRBJ2-1, with D possibly TRBD2 on 5 matching bases. CDR3 length equals 15 residues. Germline assignment: CDR1 DFQATT and CDR2 SNEGSKA (reference sequence). Trimming removed 5 bases at V and 4 bases at J, with 18 bases between. For the CDR3, the DNA is TGCAGTGCTTGTGGGGAGCAACAGAGATACAATGAGCAGTTCTTC. It specifies CSACGEQQRYNEQFF.

The chain carries TRBV28 and TRBJ2-5, with 10 bases that match TRBD2. V trimming: 6 bases; J trimming: 4 bases; junction bases outside the gene matches: 8. From germline, CDR1 is MDHEN and CDR2 SYDVKM. This CDR3 region has 15 residues. DNA of the CDR3: TGTGCCAGCAGGGCCCAGCGGGGGGGCCGAGAGACCCAGTACTTC. Translation gives CASRAQRGGRETQYF.

This chain joins TRBV6-2 or TRBV6-3 and TRBJ1-2, with unresolved D. This CDR3 has 15 residues. Trimming pared 2 bases from V and 4 bases from J, leaving 14 bases between. The germline V gene encodes CDR1 MNHEY and CDR2 SVGEGT. CDR3 sequence reads: CASSYDPRTTYGYTF. The CDR3 bases are TGTGCCAGCAGTTACGACCCAAGGACGACCTATGGCTACACCTTC.

The rearrangement joins TRBV5-4 to TRBJ2-4; possible D gene TRBD2, 5 bases. CDR3 length: 15 amino acids. Trimming pared 0 bases from V and 3 bases from J, leaving 10 bases between. Germline V gives CDR1 SGHNT, CDR2 YYREEE (reference sequence). The CDR3 nucleotides read TGTGCCAGCAGCTTGGACCCGGGAATCAAAAACATTCAGTACTTC. This translates into CASSLDPGIKNIQYF.